These 13 T cell receptor beta chains share one sample of origin, sequenced in a study of blood T cell repertoires in COVID-19. Produced via immunoSEQ multiplex PCR; TCRdb's table is partial and in-frame only. The sample has roughly 170,000 clones, less than 85% seen once. Specimen: PBMCs or T cells enriched from blood (not recorded which). The receptor source for this set is a man aged 55 to 70 who had recovered from COVID-19.

The rearrangement joins TRBV7-6 to TRBJ2-7; possibly TRBD2 for D (6 bases). CDR3 size: 16 residues. Trimming removed 3 bases from V and 1 base from J, with 16 bases in between. Germline loops: CDR1 SGHVS, CDR2 FNYEAQ. The CDR3 spells CASSLDISGDSYEQYF. For the CDR3, the DNA is TGTGCCAGCAGCTTGGATATTAGCGGAGATTCCTACGAGCAGTACTTC.

The gene calls are TRBV28 and TRBJ1-2, with 9 bases aligning to TRBD1. This CDR3 region has 15 residues. In germline, CDR1 is MDHEN, CDR2 SYDVKM. With V trimmed by 6 bases and J by 0 bases, 5 bases remained unmatched. CDR3 sequence (DNA): TGTGCCAGCAGGACAGGGGGATCTGCTAACTATGGCTACACCTTC. It yields the protein CASRTGGSANYGYTF.

This chain uses TRBV7-3 with TRBJ2-1; D is perhaps TRBD1 (8 bases). The V gene's germline CDR1 is SGHTA and CDR2 FQGTGA. V gave up 4 bases and J gave up 6 bases, with 13 bases separating them. This CDR3 is 14 amino acids long. The CDR3 loop reads CASSYRGGTNEQFF. The CDR3 bases are TGTGCCAGCAGCTACAGGGGGGGAACCAATGAGCAGTTCTTC.

J is TRBJ2-3 and V is TRBV19, with D tentatively TRBD1 (6 bases). The ends were cut back, 7 bases at V and 4 bases at J, with 15 bases in the middle. Looked up from germline, CDR1 is LNHDA and CDR2 is SQIVND (reference sequence). The CDR3 totals 14 residues. CDR3 sequence reads: CASTTPRGADTQYF. CDR3 nucleotides: TGTGCCAGTACCACCCCCAGGGGTGCAGATACGCAGTATTTT.

This chain joins TRBV19 and TRBJ1-1; 9 positions match TRBD1. The CDR3 is made up of 17 amino acids. V shed 4 bases, J shed 1 base, and the junction held 10 bases outside the gene matches. Looked up from germline, CDR1 is LNHDA and CDR2 is SQIVND (reference sequence). DNA of the CDR3: TGTGCCAGTAGTACACCGGGACAGGGTGGGCGGAACACTGAAGCTTTCTTT. Translated: CASSTPGQGGRNTEAFF.

V is TRBV27 and J is TRBJ1-2; a weak D match, TRBD1 (5 bases). This CDR3 comprises 17 residues. CDR1 is MNHEY, CDR2 SMNVEV, per germline (reference sequence). The V gene lost 5 bases and the J gene lost 4 bases, with 23 bases spanning the gap. CDR3 sequence reads: CASSPSPRDRDSYGYTF. The DNA for the CDR3 is TGTGCCAGCAGTCCCTCCCCCAGAGACAGAGACTCCTATGGCTACACCTTC.

The CDR3 coding sequence is TGTGCCATCACCGCCCGAGAAGGGGACAATGAGCAGTTCTTC. Protein product: CAITAREGDNEQFF. The chain couples TRBV10-3 to TRBJ2-1, with a weak D call TRBD1 (5 bases). The CDR3 sequence is 14 residues long. Trimming left V 7 bases short and J 5 bases short, with 15 bases between. The germline CDR1 and CDR2 sequences are ENHRY and SYGVKD.

This chain uses TRBV7-9 with TRBJ1-1; D unresolved. The ends were cut back, 4 bases at V and 3 bases at J, with 6 bases in the middle. The CDR3 extends over 12 amino acids. Germline V gene sequence: CDR1 SEHNR, CDR2 FQNEAQ (reference sequence). CDR3 DNA sequence: TGTGCCAGCAGCTCAGTCGACACTGAAGCTTTCTTT. Amino acids: CASSSVDTEAFF.

V gene TRBV6-7 combines with J gene TRBJ1-5; 10 nucleotides align to TRBD1. TRBV6-7 is an open reading frame whose function is uncertain. The J segment lost 0 bases and the V segment lost 6 bases, leaving 5 bases of the junction unmatched. The CDR3 is made up of 16 amino acids. This CDR3 reads CASRGDRGNSNQPQHF. DNA for the CDR3: TGTGCCAGCAGAGGGGACAGGGGAAATAGCAATCAGCCCCAGCATTTT.

The J gene is TRBJ1-4, the V gene TRBV9; TRBD1 aligns across 7 bases. This CDR3 spans 16 amino acids. V was clipped by 4 bases and J by 8 bases; unmatched bases: 14. Germline V lookup: CDR1 SGDLS, CDR2 YYNGEE. CDR3 in amino acids: CASSPFDRAGGEKLFF. The CDR3 DNA reads TGTGCCAGCAGCCCATTCGACAGGGCAGGGGGGGAAAAACTGTTTTTT.

This clone appeared once. The chain uses TRBV23-1 and TRBJ1-5, with D possibly matching TRBD1 (5 bases). TRBV23-1 is marked as an open reading frame, function uncertain. The CDR3 spans 19 residues. Trimming removed 0 bases from V and 0 bases from J, with 18 bases in between. The CDR3 DNA is TGCGCCAGCAGTCAATCGAGAGACAGAGAACTATATAGCAATCAGCCCCAGCATTTT. Residues: CASSQSRDRELYSNQPQHF.

V is TRBV12-3 or TRBV12-4 and J is TRBJ2-4, with 9 bases lining up with TRBD2. The CDR3 spans 13 residues. Trimming cost V 5 bases and J 8 bases; bases outside gene matches: 4. This chain's CDR3 is CASSPGGGDIQYF. The DNA for the CDR3 is TGTGCCAGCAGTCCTGGCGGGGGGGACATTCAGTACTTC.

The chain carries TRBV9 and TRBJ1-4, with a tentative D call TRBD1 (5 bases). Germline assignment: CDR1 SGDLS and CDR2 YYNGEE. Trimming removed 0 bases from V and 5 bases from J, with 17 bases in between. This CDR3 is 17 amino acids long. CDR3 sequence: CASSVGGSGTGNEKLFF. The CDR3 coding sequence is TGTGCCAGCAGCGTAGGGGGTAGCGGGACGGGGAATGAAAAACTGTTTTTT.